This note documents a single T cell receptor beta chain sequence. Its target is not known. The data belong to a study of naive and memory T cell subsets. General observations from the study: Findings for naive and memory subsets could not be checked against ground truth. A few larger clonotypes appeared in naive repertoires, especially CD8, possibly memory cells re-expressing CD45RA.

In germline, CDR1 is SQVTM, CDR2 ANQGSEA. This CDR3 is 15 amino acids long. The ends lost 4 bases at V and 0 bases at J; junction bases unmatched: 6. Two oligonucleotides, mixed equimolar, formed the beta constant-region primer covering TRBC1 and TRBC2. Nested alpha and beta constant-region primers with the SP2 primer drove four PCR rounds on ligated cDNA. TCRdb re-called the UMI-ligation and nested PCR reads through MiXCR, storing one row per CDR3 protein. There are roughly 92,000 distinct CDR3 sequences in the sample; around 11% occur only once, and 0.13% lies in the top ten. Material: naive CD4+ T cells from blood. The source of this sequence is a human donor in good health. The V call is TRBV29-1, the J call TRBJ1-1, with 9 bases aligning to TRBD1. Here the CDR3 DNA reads TGCAGCGTTGCACAGGGGGCGCGGATGAACACTGAAGCTTTCTTT. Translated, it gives CSVAQGARMNTEAFF.